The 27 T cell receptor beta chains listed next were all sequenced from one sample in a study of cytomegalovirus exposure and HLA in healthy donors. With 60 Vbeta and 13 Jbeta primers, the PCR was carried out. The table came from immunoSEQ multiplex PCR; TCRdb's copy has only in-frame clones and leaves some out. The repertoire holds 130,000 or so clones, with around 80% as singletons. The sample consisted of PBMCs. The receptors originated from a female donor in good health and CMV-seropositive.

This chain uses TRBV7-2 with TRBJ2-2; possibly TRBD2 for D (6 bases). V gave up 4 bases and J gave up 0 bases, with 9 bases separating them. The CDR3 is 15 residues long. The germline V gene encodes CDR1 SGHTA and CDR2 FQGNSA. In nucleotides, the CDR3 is TGTGCCAGCAGCTACGGGGGAACGAACACCGGGGAGCTGTTTTTT. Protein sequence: CASSYGGTNTGELFF.

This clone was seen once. The CDR3 loop reads CASTGTYEQYF. In DNA form, the CDR3 reads TGTGCCAGCACAGGGACCTACGAGCAGTACTTC. The rearrangement joins TRBV28 to TRBJ2-7; perhaps TRBD1 as D (5 bases). The CDR3 is 11 amino acids. V dropped 7 bases and J dropped 2 bases, with 6 bases sitting between them. Germline V gene lookup returns CDR1 MDHEN and CDR2 SYDVKM.

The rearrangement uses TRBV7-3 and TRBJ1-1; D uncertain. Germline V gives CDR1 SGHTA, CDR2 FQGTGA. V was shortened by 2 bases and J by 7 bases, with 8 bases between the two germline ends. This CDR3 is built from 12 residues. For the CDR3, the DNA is TGTGCCAGCAGCTTAGCTAGTAATGAAGCTTTCTTT. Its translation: CASSLASNEAFF.

The CDR3 region is CASSLDSRTMNTEAFF. DNA of the CDR3: TGTGCCAGCAGCTTGGATTCCAGGACAATGAACACTGAAGCTTTCTTT. The rearrangement joins TRBV5-8 to TRBJ1-1; a weak D match, TRBD1 (5 bases). Trimming took 0 bases from V and 0 from J, leaving 12 bases between them. This CDR3 contains 16 residues. Germline V lookup: CDR1 SGHTS, CDR2 YDEGEE.

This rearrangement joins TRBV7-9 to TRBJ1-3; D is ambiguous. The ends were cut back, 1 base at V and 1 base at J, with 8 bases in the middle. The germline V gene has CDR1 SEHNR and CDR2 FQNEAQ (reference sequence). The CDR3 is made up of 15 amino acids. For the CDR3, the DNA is TGTGCCAGCAGCTTAGACGGTTATTCTGGAAACACCATATATTTT. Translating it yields CASSLDGYSGNTIYF.

The CDR3 reads CAWSSGATKNIQYF. CDR3 bases: TGTGCCTGGAGTTCTGGGGCAACCAAAAACATTCAGTACTTC. The chain employs TRBV30 and TRBJ2-4, with D possibly being TRBD1 (5 bases). The V gene's germline CDR1 is GTSNPN and CDR2 SVGIG (reference sequence). V was shortened by 2 bases and J by 2 bases, with 10 bases between the two germline ends. This CDR3 contains 14 residues.

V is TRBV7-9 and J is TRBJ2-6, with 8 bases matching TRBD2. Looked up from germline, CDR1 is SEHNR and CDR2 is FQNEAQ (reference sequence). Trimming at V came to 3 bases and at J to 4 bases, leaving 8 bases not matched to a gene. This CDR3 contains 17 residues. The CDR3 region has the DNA TGTGCCAGCAGCTTCCCCACGGGGGGGCCCGGGGCCAACGTCCTGACTTTC. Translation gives CASSFPTGGPGANVLTF.

CDR3 coding DNA: TGTGCCAGCAGTGTAGTCAATCCGTCTTTCTTT. It yields the protein CASSVVNPSFF. The chain uses TRBV2 and TRBJ1-1; D gene uncertain. This CDR3 comprises 11 residues. Germline-derived CDR1 and CDR2 are SNHLY and FYNNEI. Deletions cut 4 bases from V and 12 bases from J, with 12 bases between.

CDR3 sequence (DNA): TGTGCCAGCAGCTTTCAGGGATTCGGAGAGACCCAGTACTTC. Translating gives CASSFQGFGETQYF. The chain employs TRBV7-8 and TRBJ2-5; TRBD1 might be the D (5 bases). Trimming shortened V by 3 bases and J by 4 bases, and 12 bases separated the two germline ends. CDR3 length: 14 amino acids. Germline loops: CDR1 SGHVS, CDR2 FQNEAQ.

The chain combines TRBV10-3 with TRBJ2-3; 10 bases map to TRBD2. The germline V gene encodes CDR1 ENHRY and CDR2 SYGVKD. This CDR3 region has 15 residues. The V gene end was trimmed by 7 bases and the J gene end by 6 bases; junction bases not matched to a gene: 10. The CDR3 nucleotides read TGTGCCATCACCAATGGGACTAGCGAATCGGATACGCAGTATTTT. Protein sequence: CAITNGTSESDTQYF.

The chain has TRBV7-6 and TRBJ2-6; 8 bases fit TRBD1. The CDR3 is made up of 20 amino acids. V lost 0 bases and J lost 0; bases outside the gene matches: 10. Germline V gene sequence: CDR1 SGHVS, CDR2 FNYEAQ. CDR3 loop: CASSLAPGQGGSSGANVLTF. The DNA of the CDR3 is TGTGCCAGCAGCTTAGCTCCCGGACAGGGAGGTAGCTCTGGGGCCAACGTCCTGACTTTC.

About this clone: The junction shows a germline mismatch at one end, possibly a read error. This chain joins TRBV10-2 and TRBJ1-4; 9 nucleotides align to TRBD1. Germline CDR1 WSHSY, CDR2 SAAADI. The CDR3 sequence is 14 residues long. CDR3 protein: CDSSDGTGNEKLFF. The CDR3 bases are TGCGACAGCAGTGATGGGACAGGGAATGAAAAACTGTTTTTT.

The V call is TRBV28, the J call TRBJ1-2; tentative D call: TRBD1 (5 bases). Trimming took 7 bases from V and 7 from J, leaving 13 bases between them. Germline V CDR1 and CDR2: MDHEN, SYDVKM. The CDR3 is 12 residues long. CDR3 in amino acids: CASIFQGGGYTF. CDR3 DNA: TGTGCCAGCATATTCCAGGGTGGTGGCTACACCTTC.

Here the CDR3 DNA reads TGTGCCAGCAGCTTAGCGGGCAGGGTATCCGAGCAGTACTTC. Translating it yields CASSLAGRVSEQYF. The chain couples TRBV11-2 to TRBJ2-7, with D maybe TRBD1 (5 bases). With 1 base removed from V and 6 bases from J, the gap between germline ends came to 13 bases. The CDR3 consists of 14 residues. Germline V gene data show CDR1 as SGHAT and CDR2 as FQNNGV. Full variable domain (missing parts from reference TRBV11-2 and TRBJ2-7): EAGVAQSPRYKIIEKRQSVAFWCNPISGHATLYWYQQILGQGPKLLIQFQNNGVVDDSQLPKDRFSAERLKGVDSTLKIQPAKLEDSAVYLCASSLAGRVSEQYFGPGTRLTVT.

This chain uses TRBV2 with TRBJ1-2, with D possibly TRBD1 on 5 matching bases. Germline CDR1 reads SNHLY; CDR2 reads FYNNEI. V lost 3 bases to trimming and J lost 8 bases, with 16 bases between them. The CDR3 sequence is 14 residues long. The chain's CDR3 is CASSDLQGSNGYTF. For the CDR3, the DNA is TGTGCCAGCAGTGATTTGCAGGGTTCGAACGGCTACACCTTC.

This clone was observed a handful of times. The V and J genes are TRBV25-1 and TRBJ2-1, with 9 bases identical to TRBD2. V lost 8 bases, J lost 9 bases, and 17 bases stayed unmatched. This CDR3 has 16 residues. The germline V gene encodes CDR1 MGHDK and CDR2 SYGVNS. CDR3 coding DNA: TGTGCCAGCGAAATTGAAGGGGCGGGAGGGCCGGTTGAGCAGTTCTTC. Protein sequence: CASEIEGAGGPVEQFF.

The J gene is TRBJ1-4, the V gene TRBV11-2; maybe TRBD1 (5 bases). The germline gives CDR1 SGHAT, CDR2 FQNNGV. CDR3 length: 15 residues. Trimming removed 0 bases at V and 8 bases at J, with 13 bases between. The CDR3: CASSLDQGVIEKLFF. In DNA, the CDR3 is TGTGCCAGCAGCTTAGATCAGGGTGTGATAGAAAAACTGTTTTTT.

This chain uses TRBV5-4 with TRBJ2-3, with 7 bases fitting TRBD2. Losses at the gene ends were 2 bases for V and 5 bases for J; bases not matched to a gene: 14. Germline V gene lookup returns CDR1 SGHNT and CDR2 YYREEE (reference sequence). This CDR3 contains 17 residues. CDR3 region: CASSFGGSRSLLDTQYF. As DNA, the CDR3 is TGTGCCAGCAGCTTTGGCGGGAGCCGTTCGTTATTAGATACGCAGTATTTT.

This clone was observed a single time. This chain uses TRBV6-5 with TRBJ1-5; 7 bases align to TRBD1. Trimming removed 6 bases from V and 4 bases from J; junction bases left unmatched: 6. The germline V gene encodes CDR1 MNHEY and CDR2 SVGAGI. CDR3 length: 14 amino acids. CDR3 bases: TGTGCCAGCAGCAAGGACAGGAATAATCAGCCCCAGCATTTT. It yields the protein CASSKDRNNQPQHF.

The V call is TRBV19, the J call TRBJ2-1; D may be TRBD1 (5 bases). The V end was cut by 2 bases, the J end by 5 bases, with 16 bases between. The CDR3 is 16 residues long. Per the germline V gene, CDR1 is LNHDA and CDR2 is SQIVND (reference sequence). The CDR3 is CASSIKTELFNNEQFF. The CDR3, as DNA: TGTGCCAGTAGTATAAAGACAGAGTTATTTAACAATGAGCAGTTCTTC.

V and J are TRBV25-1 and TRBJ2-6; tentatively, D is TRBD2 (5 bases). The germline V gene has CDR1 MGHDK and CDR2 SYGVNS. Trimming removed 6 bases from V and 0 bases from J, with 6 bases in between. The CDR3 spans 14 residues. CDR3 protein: CASRGDSGANVLTF. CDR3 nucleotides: TGTGCCAGCAGGGGAGACTCTGGGGCCAACGTCCTGACTTTC.

CDR3 sequence: CASSESGANYGYTF. CDR3 sequence (DNA): TGTGCCAGCAGTGAGTCAGGGGCTAACTATGGCTACACCTTC. This chain joins TRBV6-1 and TRBJ1-2; possibly TRBD1 for D (6 bases). The length of the CDR3 is 14 residues. V lost 3 bases, J lost 0 bases, and 8 bases lay in between. Germline V gene lookup returns CDR1 MNHNS and CDR2 SASEGT.

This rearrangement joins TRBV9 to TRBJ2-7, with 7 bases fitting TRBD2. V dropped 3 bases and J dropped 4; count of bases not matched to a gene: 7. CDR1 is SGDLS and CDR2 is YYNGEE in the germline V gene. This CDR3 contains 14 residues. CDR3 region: CASSAGLVGYEQYF. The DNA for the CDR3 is TGTGCCAGCAGCGCCGGACTAGTGGGATACGAGCAGTACTTC.

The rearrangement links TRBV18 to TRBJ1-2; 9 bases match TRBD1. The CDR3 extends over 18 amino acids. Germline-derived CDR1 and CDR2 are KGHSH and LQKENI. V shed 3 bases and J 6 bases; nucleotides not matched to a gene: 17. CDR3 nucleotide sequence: TGTGCCAGCTCACCTCTCAGGACAGGGGTCCCCGGCTATGATGGCTACACCTTC. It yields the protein CASSPLRTGVPGYDGYTF.

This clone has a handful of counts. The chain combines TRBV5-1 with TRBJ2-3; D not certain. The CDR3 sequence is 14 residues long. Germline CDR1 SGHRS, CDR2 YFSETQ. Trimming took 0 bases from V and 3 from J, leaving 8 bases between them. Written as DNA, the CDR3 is TGCGCCAGCAGCTTGGGAGTTCGGACAGATACGCAGTATTTT. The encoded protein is CASSLGVRTDTQYF. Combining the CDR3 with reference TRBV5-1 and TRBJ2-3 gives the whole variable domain KAGVTQTPRYLIKTRGQQVTLSCSPISGHRSVSWYQQTPGQGLQFLFEYFSETQRNKGNFPGRFSGRQFSNSRSEMNVSTLELGDSALYLCASSLGVRTDTQYFGPGTRLTVL.

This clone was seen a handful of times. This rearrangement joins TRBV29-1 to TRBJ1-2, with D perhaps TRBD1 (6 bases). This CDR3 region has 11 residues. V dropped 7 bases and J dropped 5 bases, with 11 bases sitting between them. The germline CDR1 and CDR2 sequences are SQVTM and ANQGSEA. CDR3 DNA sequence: TGCAGCGACTTCCAGGGGTATGGCTACACCTTC. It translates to CSDFQGYGYTF.

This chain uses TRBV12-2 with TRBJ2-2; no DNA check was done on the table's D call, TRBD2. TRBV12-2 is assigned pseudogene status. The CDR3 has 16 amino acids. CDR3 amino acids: CASRLVRRGLGGELFF. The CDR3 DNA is TGTGCAAGTCGCTTAGTACGGCGGGGGTTGGGCGGGGAGCTGTTTTTT.